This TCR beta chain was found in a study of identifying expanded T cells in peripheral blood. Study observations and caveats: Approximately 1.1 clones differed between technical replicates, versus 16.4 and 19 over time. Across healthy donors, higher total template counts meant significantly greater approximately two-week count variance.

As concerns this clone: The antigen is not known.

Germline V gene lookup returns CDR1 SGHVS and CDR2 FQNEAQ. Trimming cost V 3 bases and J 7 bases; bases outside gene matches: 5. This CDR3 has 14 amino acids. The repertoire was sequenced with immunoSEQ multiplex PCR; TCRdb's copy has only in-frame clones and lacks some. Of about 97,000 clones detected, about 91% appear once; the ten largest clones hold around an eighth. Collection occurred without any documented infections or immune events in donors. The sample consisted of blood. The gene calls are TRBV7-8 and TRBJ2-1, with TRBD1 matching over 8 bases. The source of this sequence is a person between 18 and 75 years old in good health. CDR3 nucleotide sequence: TGTGCCAGCAGCTTTGGACAGGGACAGAATGAGCAGTTCTTC. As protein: CASSFGQGQNEQFF.